This T cell receptor (beta chain) was recorded in a study of T cell responses to AZD1222 COVID-19 vaccine. Study context: Samples with a second dose at about 4 or about 12 weeks were pooled together.

V lost 6 bases to trimming and J lost 8 bases, with 13 bases between them. CDR3 length: 12 amino acids. Looked up from germline, CDR1 is MDHEN and CDR2 is SYDVKM. Findings and caveats of the study: Spike regions recognized by vaccine-associated CD4 TCRs spanned the protein, led by 160-218 and 743-854. No repertoire was sampled before or during the peak T cell response, only after it.

A word on this clone: Its antigen is unidentified.

The table came from immunoSEQ multiplex PCR; TCRdb's copy has only in-frame clones and leaves some out. The table has some 110,000 clones, around 90% seen once; the top ten hold around 8.7%. This TCR was recovered from an adult in good health. The sequences come from peripheral blood, collected on day 0 of AZD1222 vaccination. The V gene is TRBV28, the J gene TRBJ1-2, with D possibly matching TRBD1 (6 bases). CDR3 nucleotide sequence: TGTGCCAGCAGCCAGAGGGACATCGGCTACACCTTC. Translated, it gives CASSQRDIGYTF.